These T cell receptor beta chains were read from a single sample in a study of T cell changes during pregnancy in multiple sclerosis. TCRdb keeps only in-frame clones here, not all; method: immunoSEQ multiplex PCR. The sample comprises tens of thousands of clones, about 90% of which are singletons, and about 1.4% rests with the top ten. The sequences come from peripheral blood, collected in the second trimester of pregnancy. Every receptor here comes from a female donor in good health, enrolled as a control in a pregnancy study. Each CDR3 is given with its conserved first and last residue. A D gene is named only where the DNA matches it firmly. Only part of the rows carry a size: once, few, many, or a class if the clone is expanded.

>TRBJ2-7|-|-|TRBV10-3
CAISEIQGPSYEQYF
TGTGCCATCAGTGAGATACAGGGACCCTCCTACGAGCAGTACTTC
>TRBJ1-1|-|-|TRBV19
CASSSTRDTEAFF
TGTGCCAGTAGTTCTACCAGGGACACTGAAGCTTTCTTT
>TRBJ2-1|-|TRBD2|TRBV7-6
CASSHPGGRSYNEQFF
TGTGCCAGCAGCCACCCCGGCGGGAGGTCCTACAATGAGCAGTTCTTC
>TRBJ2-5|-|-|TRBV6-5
CATGQRMGTQYF
TGTGCCACTGGGCAACGGATGGGGACCCAGTACTTC
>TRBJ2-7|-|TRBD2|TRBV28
CASNRAGSGRGYEQYF
TGTGCCAGCAACCGAGCGGGGAGCGGGAGGGGGTACGAGCAGTACTTC
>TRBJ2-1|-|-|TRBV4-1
CASSQGSESREVNEQFF
TGCGCCAGCAGCCAAGGGAGTGAAAGCAGGGAAGTCAATGAGCAGTTCTTC
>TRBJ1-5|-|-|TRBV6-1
CASSLTGNQPQHF
TGTGCCAGCAGTCTAACAGGTAATCAGCCCCAGCATTTT
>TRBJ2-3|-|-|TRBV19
CASSIPTSTDTQYF
TGTGCCAGTAGTATTCCTACTAGCACAGATACGCAGTATTTT
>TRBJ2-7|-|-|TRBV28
CASSSSSYEQYF
TGTGCCAGCAGTTCGAGCTCCTACGAGCAGTACTTC
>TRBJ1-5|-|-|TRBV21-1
CASSKRGDISNQPQHF
TGTGCCAGCAGCAAACGGGGTGACATTAGCAATCAGCCCCAGCATTTT
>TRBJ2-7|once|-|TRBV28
CASRYSLDSSYEQYF
TGTGCCAGCAGATATTCTTTGGACAGCTCCTACGAGCAGTACTTC
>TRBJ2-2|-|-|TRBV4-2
CASSQDSQGIGELFF
TGTGCCAGCAGCCAAGATAGTCAGGGGATCGGGGAGCTGTTTTTT
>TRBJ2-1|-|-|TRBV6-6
CASRPHSGSSYNEQFF
TGTGCCAGCAGACCTCATAGCGGAAGCTCCTACAATGAGCAGTTCTTC
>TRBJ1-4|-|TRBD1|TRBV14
CASSQEQGREKLFF
TGTGCCAGCAGCCAAGAACAGGGGCGGGAAAAACTGTTTTTT
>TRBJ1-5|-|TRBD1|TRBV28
CASSSFRTGERQPQHF
TGTGCCAGCAGTTCTTTCCGGACAGGGGAAAGGCAGCCCCAGCATTTT
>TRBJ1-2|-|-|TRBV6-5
CASSDRRAYGYTF
TGTGCCAGCTCAGACAGACGAGCCTATGGCTACACCTTC
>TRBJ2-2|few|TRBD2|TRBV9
CASSVEGLAGTGELFF
TGTGCCAGCAGCGTAGAGGGGCTAGCGGGCACCGGGGAGCTGTTTTTT
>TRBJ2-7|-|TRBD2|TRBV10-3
CAISAGGPFYEQYF
TGTGCCATCTCGGCGGGGGGGCCTTTCTACGAGCAGTACTTC
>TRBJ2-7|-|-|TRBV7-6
CASTSGVAEGYEQYF
TGTGCCAGCACCTCCGGGGTAGCGGAGGGTTACGAGCAGTACTTC
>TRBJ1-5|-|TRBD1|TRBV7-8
CASSLGTGANSNQPQHF
TGTGCCAGCAGCTTGGGGACAGGGGCGAATAGCAATCAGCCCCAGCATTTT